These 20 T cell receptor beta chains were sequenced from one sample in a study of blood T cells in healthy people across ages. Then a second PCR, running about 6 to 11 cycles, was carried out with a sample-barcoded 5' primer and a J-beta primer mix. TCRdb re-called the 5' RACE reads through MiXCR, storing one row per CDR3 protein. Of approximately 820,000 distinct CDR3 sequences in the sample, around two fifths were seen once. Input material: blood. These receptor sequences come from a man aged 55 to 70 in good health.

This clonotype was seen a few times. CDR3 DNA: TGCAGTGCTGTAAATAGACAGGGAAAGCAAGATACGCAGTATTTT. This encodes CSAVNRQGKQDTQYF. The chain is built from TRBV20-1 and TRBJ2-3; 7 bases map to TRBD1. Germline V CDR1 and CDR2: DFQATT, SNEGSKA (reference sequence). This CDR3 is built from 15 residues. The J segment lost 5 bases and the V segment lost 5 bases, leaving 13 bases of the junction unmatched.

This clonotype came up a few times. V and J are TRBV20-1 and TRBJ1-4; D may be TRBD1 (6 bases). The CDR3 runs to 13 residues. Germline assignment: CDR1 DFQATT and CDR2 SNEGSKA (reference sequence). V lost 3 bases and J lost 8, with 13 bases in between. The CDR3, as DNA: TGCAGTGCTAGTAGGCAGGGGCGAGAAAAACTGTTTTTT. Amino acid sequence: CSASRQGREKLFF.

A few counts support this clonotype. The gene calls are TRBV29-1 and TRBJ1-1; TRBD1 matches at 10 bases. The V gene's germline CDR1 is SQVTM and CDR2 ANQGSEA. The J segment lost 4 bases and the V segment lost 2 bases, leaving 4 bases of the junction unmatched. The CDR3 length is 14 residues. The CDR3 spells CSVERTGGRTEAFF. Here the CDR3 DNA reads TGCAGCGTTGAAAGGACAGGGGGACGCACTGAAGCTTTCTTT.

The sample holds a few counts of this clonotype. The rearrangement links TRBV20-1 to TRBJ2-1, with TRBD1 as a possible D gene (5 bases). Between the trimmed V and J ends, which lost 6 bases and 0 bases, there was a span of 30 bases. This CDR3 comprises 20 residues. Germline V gives CDR1 DFQATT, CDR2 SNEGSKA (reference sequence). The CDR3, as DNA: TGCAGTGCCCACCTTGGGCCAGGGAAAACTACAGGTACCTCCTACAATGAGCAGTTCTTC. Protein product: CSAHLGPGKTTGTSYNEQFF.

V usage is TRBV11-2 and J usage is TRBJ1-6; TRBD1 matches at 7 bases. Germline V CDR1 and CDR2: SGHAT, FQNNGV. The V and J ends lost 6 bases and 10 bases, in that order; junction bases with no gene match: 12. The CDR3 covers 15 residues. CDR3 DNA: TGTGCCAGCAGGAGACCCGGGACAGAGCGGTCACCCCTCCACTTT. It yields the protein CASRRPGTERSPLHF.

The chain is built from TRBV11-3 and TRBJ1-1; no clear D gene. The V end was cut by 2 bases, the J end by 11 bases, with 15 bases between. CDR1 SGHNT and CDR2 YENEEA come from the germline V gene. The CDR3 runs 13 residues. The CDR3 DNA reads TGTGCCAGCAGCTTAAATCCCTCCAAGTACGCTTTCTTT. Translation gives CASSLNPSKYAFF.

This clonotype has just a few counts. The chain employs TRBV7-2 and TRBJ1-5; D remains ambiguous. From germline, CDR1 is SGHTA and CDR2 FQGNSA. The CDR3 consists of 16 residues. Between the trimmed V and J ends, which lost 1 base and 0 bases, there was a span of 10 bases. CDR3 DNA: TGTGCCAGCAGCTTAGTTACGGGTCGTAGCAATCAGCCCCAGCATTTT. Translating it yields CASSLVTGRSNQPQHF.

Only a few counts were recorded for this clonotype. This chain links TRBV6-5 with TRBJ2-2; maybe TRBD2 (6 bases). This CDR3 is built from 11 residues. Germline CDR1 reads MNHEY; CDR2 reads SVGAGI. Trimming pared 8 bases from V and 7 bases from J, leaving 8 bases between. Here the CDR3 reads CASEDYGELFF. CDR3 DNA: TGTGCCAGCGAGGACTACGGGGAGCTGTTTTTT.

This clonotype was picked up a small number of times. DNA for the CDR3: TGTGCCAGCAACGTAGCGGGGGGTTACAATGAGCAGTTCTTC. As protein: CASNVAGGYNEQFF. The V and J genes are TRBV6-2 or TRBV6-3 and TRBJ2-1, with 10 bases matching TRBD2. The CDR3 spans 14 residues. V lost 7 bases, J lost 4 bases, and 4 bases stayed unmatched. Germline CDR1 MNHEY, CDR2 SVGEGT.

This rearrangement joins TRBV7-2 to TRBJ1-1; 9 bases map to TRBD1. V lost 5 bases, J lost 8 bases, and 3 bases stayed unmatched. Germline V gene sequence: CDR1 SGHTA, CDR2 FQGNSA. The CDR3 consists of 12 residues. In DNA, the CDR3 is TGTGCCAGCAGCCCACAGGGGGCGGAAGCTTTCTTT. The encoded protein is CASSPQGAEAFF.

This clonotype occurred a few times. This chain links TRBV6-6 with TRBJ2-5; 8 bases line up with TRBD1. Looked up from germline, CDR1 is MNHNY and CDR2 is SVGAGI (reference sequence). The CDR3 is 14 residues long. With 6 bases clipped from V and 7 bases from J, the junction kept 10 bases outside the gene matches. The CDR3 DNA reads as TGTGCCAGCAGAGAGGGACAGGCCCAGGGGACCCAGTACTTC. Protein product: CASREGQAQGTQYF.

The J gene is TRBJ1-2, the V gene TRBV6-2 or TRBV6-3, with 7 bases lining up with TRBD1. The germline V gene encodes CDR1 MNHEY and CDR2 SVGEGT. The CDR3 contains 15 residues. The J segment lost 4 bases and the V segment lost 4 bases, leaving 9 bases of the junction unmatched. CDR3 bases: TGTGCCAGCAGTTCCCCGGGACAGCCACCCTATGGCTACACCTTC. Translated, it gives CASSSPGQPPYGYTF.

V is TRBV5-1 and J is TRBJ2-7; 7 bases agree with TRBD2. This CDR3 is built from 15 residues. CDR1 SGHRS and CDR2 YFSETQ come from the germline V gene. With 3 bases clipped from V and 2 bases from J, the junction kept 8 bases outside the gene matches. Written as DNA, the CDR3 is TGCGCCAGCAGCTCCCTCTCGGGGGGACCCTACGAGCAGTACTTC. Translation gives CASSSLSGGPYEQYF.

This clonotype appeared a few times. The J gene is TRBJ2-5, the V gene TRBV27, with no clear D. V was cut by 5 bases and J by 10 bases, with 20 bases left in between. The length of the CDR3 is 14 residues. The V gene's germline CDR1 is MNHEY and CDR2 SMNVEV (reference sequence). The CDR3, as DNA: TGTGCCAGCAGTCGAAGATCGGACGGTGAGGACCAGTACTTC. Translated: CASSRRSDGEDQYF.

The rearrangement uses TRBV11-3 and TRBJ2-1; tentatively, D is TRBD1 or TRBD2 (5 bases each). The CDR3 sequence is 15 residues long. Germline CDR1 is SGHNT and CDR2 is YENEEA. V was clipped by 5 bases and J by 4 bases, with 15 bases between them. CDR3 loop: CASSHPGAAYNEQFF. In nucleotides, the CDR3 is TGTGCCAGCAGCCATCCCGGGGCCGCTTACAATGAGCAGTTCTTC.

The chain combines TRBV30 with TRBJ1-5, with TRBD1 identical over 10 bases. The V and J ends lost 3 bases and 3 bases, in that order; junction bases with no gene match: 5. Germline CDR1 GTSNPN, CDR2 SVGIG (reference sequence). This CDR3 has 15 amino acids. The CDR3: CAWSAGQGDNQPQHF. CDR3 coding DNA: TGTGCCTGGAGCGCCGGACAGGGGGACAATCAGCCCCAGCATTTT.

J is TRBJ2-5 and V is TRBV6-2 or TRBV6-3; maybe TRBD2 (6 bases). Germline V gives CDR1 MNHEY, CDR2 SVGEGT. The germline V and J ends were trimmed by 7 bases and 4 bases, with 10 bases remaining between them. The CDR3 is 12 amino acids. The DNA of the CDR3 is TGTGCCAGCACGCGGAGGGGAGAGACCCAGTACTTC. Translation: CASTRRGETQYF.

The genes are TRBV7-8 and TRBJ2-2; 11 bases align to TRBD2. Germline assignment: CDR1 SGHVS and CDR2 FQNEAQ. The CDR3 totals 17 residues. Trimming removed 1 base from V and 4 bases from J; junction bases left unmatched: 5. The CDR3 DNA sequence: TGTGCCAGCAGCTTAGGGACTAGCGGGTCAACCACCGGGGAGCTGTTTTTT. It encodes CASSLGTSGSTTGELFF.

The rearrangement joins TRBV6-6 to TRBJ1-6; the match to TRBD1 covers 10 bases. Unmatched junction bases numbered 3, after V lost 0 bases and J lost 10 bases. Germline V gene data show CDR1 as MNHNY and CDR2 as SVGAGI (reference sequence). The CDR3 contains 15 residues. CDR3 sequence reads: CASSYSKGQGSPLHF. The CDR3 DNA follows: TGTGCCAGCAGTTACTCGAAGGGACAGGGGTCACCCCTCCACTTT.

The chain couples TRBV5-1 to TRBJ2-3; TRBD2 agrees at 10 bases. CDR1 and CDR2 from the germline V gene are SGHRS and YFSETQ. V shed 2 bases and J 6 bases; nucleotides not matched to a gene: 9. CDR3 length: 16 residues. The chain's CDR3 is CASSFNSGGVLDTQYF. DNA for the CDR3: TGCGCCAGCAGCTTTAACAGCGGGGGGGTTTTGGATACGCAGTATTTT.